This TCR beta chain was identified in a study of T cell repertoires in aging, cancer and after chemotherapy. The template was genomic DNA from peripheral blood, not RNA. CDR1 DFQATT and CDR2 SNEGSKA come from the germline V gene (reference sequence). Trimming left V 3 bases short and J 4 bases short, with 13 bases between. This CDR3 region has 14 residues. A mixed TRB-A/B primer pool amplified rearranged TRB by multiplex touch-down PCR. TCRdb redid the calling of the multiplex PCR reads with MiXCR, one entry per CDR3 protein. The sample yields 2,000 or so distinct CDR3 sequences, nearly 25% seen once.

The sequence was collected from a human donor with a solid tumor. V and J are TRBV20-1 and TRBJ1-5; D gene ambiguous. Sequences were obtained from blood. This CDR3 reads CSARSGRGNQPQHF. The CDR3 nucleotides read TGCAGTGCTAGGTCCGGACGAGGAAATCAGCCCCAGCATTTT.